The 19 T cell receptor beta chains reported below all come from one sample, sequenced in a study of lymphopenia after photon versus proton radiotherapy. Produced via immunoSEQ multiplex PCR; TCRdb's table is partial and in-frame only. The data contain 35,000 to 45,000 clones, approximately 87% of them singletons. The sequencing used peripheral blood, collected from a patient treated with photon-based radiotherapy. These receptors all come from a man between 50 and 59 years old with gastric cancer.

This clone was counted a single time. The chain has TRBV7-2 and TRBJ1-4, with unresolved D. Germline V gene data show CDR1 as SGHTA and CDR2 as FQGNSA. Trimming took 0 bases from V and 3 from J, leaving 8 bases between them. CDR3 size: 15 residues. The CDR3 coding sequence is TGTGCCAGCAGCTTAGCGTGGCAGTCTAATGAAAAACTGTTTTTT. Residues: CASSLAWQSNEKLFF.

This clone was counted once. The genes are TRBV28 and TRBJ1-5; 9 bases agree with TRBD1. The ends lost 6 bases at V and 6 bases at J; junction bases unmatched: 3. Germline V gene sequence: CDR1 MDHEN, CDR2 SYDVKM. The CDR3 loop spans 13 amino acids. The CDR3 protein is CASRRTGVQPQHF. CDR3 nucleotide sequence: TGTGCCAGCAGGCGGACAGGGGTTCAGCCCCAGCATTTT.

This chain connects TRBV6-5 to TRBJ1-2, with no clear D. The germline V gene encodes CDR1 MNHEY and CDR2 SVGAGI. Trimming left V 6 bases short and J 1 base short, with 9 bases between. There are 13 residues in the CDR3. The CDR3 region is CASRVFGNYGYTF. The CDR3 DNA sequence: TGTGCCAGCAGAGTCTTCGGTAACTATGGCTACACCTTC.

About this clone: Other DNA sequences from this sample encode an identical CDR3 as well. The rearrangement links TRBV6-5 to TRBJ2-2, with TRBD1 as a possible D gene (6 bases). The ends were cut back, 6 bases at V and 5 bases at J, with 13 bases in the middle. The CDR3 runs to 14 residues. Per the germline V gene, CDR1 is MNHEY and CDR2 is SVGAGI. CDR3 residues: CASSPDRITGELFF. The CDR3 DNA reads as TGTGCCAGCAGCCCCGACAGGATTACCGGGGAGCTGTTTTTT.

The chain couples TRBV7-9 to TRBJ1-3, with D tentatively TRBD1 (5 bases). The CDR3 covers 16 residues. V lost 5 bases and J lost 3, with 17 bases in between. From germline, CDR1 is SEHNR and CDR2 FQNEAQ (reference sequence). The CDR3 DNA is TGTGCCAGCAGCCCACCTGGGACCATGGGTGGAAACACCATATATTTT. Translating gives CASSPPGTMGGNTIYF.

The chain uses TRBV18 and TRBJ2-1, with unresolved D. The CDR3 loop spans 15 amino acids. V gave up 1 base and J gave up 0 bases, with 7 bases separating them. Per germline, CDR1 KGHSH and CDR2 LQKENI. CDR3 loop: CASSPRQSSYNEQFF. CDR3 nucleotides: TGTGCCAGCTCACCACGACAAAGCTCCTACAATGAGCAGTTCTTC.

V and J are TRBV5-1 and TRBJ2-1, with D unresolved. This CDR3 is built from 15 residues. V lost 4 bases, J lost 7 bases, and 18 bases lay in between. CDR1 and CDR2 from the germline V gene are SGHRS and YFSETQ. The CDR3 DNA reads as TGCGCCAGCAGCCGGCGACTCGAAGGGTTGAATGAGCAGTTCTTC. This gives the protein CASSRRLEGLNEQFF.

The chain employs TRBV5-4 and TRBJ2-2; 7 bases align to TRBD2. CDR1 and CDR2 from the germline V gene are SGHNT and YYREEE (reference sequence). The CDR3 extends over 18 amino acids. J lost 4 bases, V lost 4 bases, and 16 bases had no gene match. The DNA for the CDR3 is TGTGCCAGCAGCCCGCTGGAGGGCGCGGGAGTCGTCACCGGGGAGCTGTTTTTT. Translation gives CASSPLEGAGVVTGELFF.

The chain carries TRBV10-1 and TRBJ2-1; D is ambiguous. V lost 0 bases to trimming and J lost 5 bases, with 8 bases between them. The CDR3 has 14 amino acids. Per germline, CDR1 WNHNN and CDR2 SYGVQD (reference sequence). The CDR3 nucleotides are TGCGCCAGCAGTGAGTCTAACGCACACAATGAGCAGTTCTTC. As protein: CASSESNAHNEQFF.

CDR3 amino acids: CASSEGVPTINIQYF. CDR3 DNA sequence: TGTGCCAGCAGTGAAGGCGTCCCGACGATAAACATTCAGTACTTC. The chain recombines TRBV6-1 with TRBJ2-4; no firm D call. Trimming shortened V by 1 base and J by 6 bases, and 13 bases separated the two germline ends. Germline V gives CDR1 MNHNS, CDR2 SASEGT. There are 15 residues in the CDR3.

The V gene is TRBV14, the J gene TRBJ1-2; 12 bases line up with TRBD1. Germline-derived CDR1 and CDR2 are SGHDN and FVKESK. The CDR3 is made up of 13 amino acids. With V trimmed by 6 bases and J by 7 bases, 3 bases remained unmatched. The CDR3 coding sequence is TGTGCCAGCAGTCGGGACAGGGGGCCTGGCTACACCTTC. Its translation is CASSRDRGPGYTF.

The rearrangement joins TRBV7-9 to TRBJ2-4, with no clear D. V lost 1 base and J lost 0, with 10 bases in between. CDR1 and CDR2 from the germline V gene are SEHNR and FQNEAQ (reference sequence). This CDR3 has 16 amino acids. Written as DNA, the CDR3 is TGTGCCAGCAGCTTAGACGACACTGTAGCCAAAAACATTCAGTACTTC. Protein: CASSLDDTVAKNIQYF.

V is TRBV11-2 and J is TRBJ2-4; D is unclear. There are 14 residues in the CDR3. Trimming left V 5 bases short and J 1 base short, with 9 bases between. Germline CDR1 and CDR2: SGHAT and FQNNGV. The CDR3 DNA sequence: TGTGCCAGCAGCCAGATAGCTGCCAAAAACATTCAGTACTTC. Protein sequence: CASSQIAAKNIQYF. The full variable domain, in which reference TRBV11-2 and TRBJ2-4 provide the parts outside the CDR3, is EAGVAQSPRYKIIEKRQSVAFWCNPISGHATLYWYQQILGQGPKLLIQFQNNGVVDDSQLPKDRFSAERLKGVDSTLKIQPAKLEDSAVYLCASSQIAAKNIQYFGAGTRLSVL.

The chain uses TRBV6-4 and TRBJ2-3; TRBD2 matches at 8 bases. Germline trimming cut 6 bases from V and 3 bases from J; bases unmatched to any gene: 8. Looked up from germline, CDR1 is MRHNA and CDR2 is SNTAGT. The CDR3 extends over 15 amino acids. The CDR3 loop is CASSKAGEGTDTQYF. CDR3 nucleotide sequence: TGTGCCAGCAGCAAAGCGGGAGAGGGGACAGATACGCAGTATTTT.

V and J are TRBV10-3 and TRBJ2-7; a weak D match, TRBD2 (7 bases). CDR1 is ENHRY and CDR2 is SYGVKD in the germline V gene. This CDR3 region has 14 residues. V lost 10 bases and J 4 bases, leaving 20 bases between the germline ends. The CDR3 reads CATVGGGSLYEQYF. In DNA, the CDR3 is TGTGCCACCGTCGGGGGCGGGAGTTTGTACGAGCAGTACTTC.

V usage is TRBV5-4 and J usage is TRBJ2-2; 8 bases align to TRBD2. The germline V gene has CDR1 SGHNT and CDR2 YYREEE (reference sequence). CDR3 length: 19 amino acids. The V segment lost 0 bases and the J segment 3 bases; nucleotides outside the gene matches: 13. CDR3 region: CASSLGRYTSGGDTGELFF. As DNA, the CDR3 is TGTGCCAGCAGCTTGGGGCGCTATACTAGCGGAGGCGACACCGGGGAGCTGTTTTTT.

V usage is TRBV30 and J usage is TRBJ2-7; no clear D. The CDR3 totals 13 residues. Trimming left V 6 bases short and J 0 bases short, with 12 bases between. The germline V gene encodes CDR1 GTSNPN and CDR2 SVGIG (reference sequence). The CDR3 nucleotides are TGTGCCTGCCGATGGCCCCCCTCCTACGAGCAGTACTTC. Translation: CACRWPPSYEQYF.

V gene TRBV6-6 combines with J gene TRBJ2-3; D perhaps matches TRBD2 (5 bases). This CDR3 has 14 residues. In germline, CDR1 is MNHNY, CDR2 SVGAGI (reference sequence). Trimming stripped 2 bases from V and 2 bases from J, with 8 bases between. The CDR3: CASSYVGITDTQYF. DNA of the CDR3: TGTGCCAGCAGTTACGTCGGGATCACAGATACGCAGTATTTT.

The gene calls are TRBV19 and TRBJ2-3; tentative D call: TRBD1 (5 bases). Germline V CDR1 and CDR2: LNHDA, SQIVND (reference sequence). V was pared by 9 bases and J by 8 bases, with 21 bases between. The CDR3 contains 14 residues. The CDR3 loop is CASTPAGKIVTQYF. CDR3 sequence (DNA): TGTGCCAGCACCCCCGCAGGGAAAATAGTTACGCAGTATTTT.